This passage covers 31 T cell receptor beta chains from one sample sequenced in a study of cytomegalovirus exposure and HLA in healthy donors. Vbeta (60) and Jbeta (13) primers were used in the PCR. Generated by immunoSEQ multiplex PCR, the TCRdb table keeps only in-frame clones and is missing some. The sample records 100,000 to 150,000 clones, just under 75% being singletons. Sequencing was done on a sample of PBMCs. The origin of the receptors is a man aged 60-69 years in good health and CMV-seropositive.

The chain has TRBV5-6 and TRBJ1-5; D unclear. The V gene lost 4 bases and the J gene lost 3 bases, with 8 bases spanning the gap. Per germline, CDR1 SGHDT and CDR2 YYEEEE. This CDR3 is 13 amino acids long. The CDR3 DNA reads as TGTGCCAGCAGCGGGCAATTCAATCAGCCCCAGCATTTT. This gives the protein CASSGQFNQPQHF.

The sample holds one count of this clone. CDR3 region: CASSPDIREQYF. In nucleotides, the CDR3 is TGTGCCAGCAGCCCCGACATAAGGGAGCAGTACTTC. The gene calls are TRBV28 and TRBJ2-7; no definite D call. CDR1 is MDHEN and CDR2 is SYDVKM in the germline V gene. This CDR3 contains 12 residues. The V and J ends lost 6 bases and 7 bases respectively, with 13 bases between them.

The chain has TRBV7-6 and TRBJ1-4, with 9 bases aligning to TRBD1. With 4 bases clipped from V and 10 bases from J, the junction kept 10 bases outside the gene matches. Germline CDR1 and CDR2: SGHVS and FNYEAQ. This CDR3 is 15 amino acids long. This CDR3 is CASSSPRTGEGKLFF. As DNA, the CDR3 is TGTGCCAGCAGCTCCCCGCGGACAGGGGAGGGAAAACTGTTTTTT.

The gene calls are TRBV28 and TRBJ2-6, with D possibly being TRBD1 (5 bases). This CDR3 has 14 amino acids. Germline-derived CDR1 and CDR2 are MDHEN and SYDVKM. The V and J ends lost 6 bases and 1 base respectively, with 7 bases between them. The CDR3: CASRDTSGANVLTF. CDR3 coding DNA: TGTGCCAGCAGGGACACGTCTGGGGCCAACGTCCTGACTTTC.

V usage is TRBV7-3 and J usage is TRBJ1-3, with 11 bases fitting TRBD1. There are 15 residues in the CDR3. The J segment lost 4 bases and the V segment lost 5 bases, leaving 4 bases of the junction unmatched. Germline values: CDR1 SGHTA, CDR2 FQGTGA. DNA of the CDR3: TGTGCCAGCAGCCCCGGACAGGGGGCGGGAAACACCATATATTTT. Its translation is CASSPGQGAGNTIYF.

Details on this clone: The junction differs from germline at one of its ends, possibly a read error. The V gene is TRBV7-7, the J gene TRBJ2-1; D may be TRBD2 (6 bases). Per germline, CDR1 SSHAT and CDR2 FNYEAQ (reference sequence). CDR3 size: 13 residues. The CDR3 region has the DNA TGTGCTAGCAGCGAGGGACTTGACGATGAGCAGTTCTTC. Protein sequence: CASSEGLDDEQFF.

This clone was recorded only once. The V and J genes are TRBV19 and TRBJ1-2; D is perhaps TRBD1 (5 bases). The germline CDR1 and CDR2 sequences are LNHDA and SQIVND (reference sequence). Trimming stripped 10 bases from V and 9 bases from J, with 24 bases between. This CDR3 has 14 residues. The CDR3 DNA is TGTGCCACTCTTTCTCGGGGGTTGGGTAGGAGCTACACCTTC. Translated: CATLSRGLGRSYTF. Drawing the rest from reference TRBV19 and TRBJ1-2, the complete variable domain is DGGITQSPKYLFRKEGQNVTLSCEQNLNHDAMYWYRQDPGQGLRLIYYSQIVNDFQKGDIAEGYSVSREKKESFPLTVTSAQKNPTAFYLCATLSRGLGRSYTFGSGTRLTVV.

The chain employs TRBV6-5 and TRBJ1-5, with D unresolved. CDR1 and CDR2 from the germline V gene are MNHEY and SVGAGI. CDR3 size: 13 residues. With 3 bases removed from V and 5 bases from J, the gap between germline ends came to 8 bases. The CDR3 coding sequence is TGTGCCAGCAGTTATTCAGTTCATCAGCCCCAGCATTTT. The encoded protein is CASSYSVHQPQHF.

J is TRBJ2-7 and V is TRBV6-1; D is possibly TRBD2 (5 bases). The germline V gene has CDR1 MNHNS and CDR2 SASEGT. The CDR3 is made up of 14 amino acids. Trimming cost V 5 bases and J 5 bases, with 16 bases left between them. The CDR3 loop reads CASSQRRGSDEQYF. DNA of the CDR3: TGTGCCAGCAGTCAGCGGAGAGGGTCCGACGAGCAGTACTTC.

Turning to this clone: This likely reflects a read error, since a far larger clone is one base away. J is TRBJ2-2 and V is TRBV4-2; 11 bases agree with TRBD2. V shed 0 bases, J shed 7 bases, and the junction held 7 bases outside the gene matches. Germline lookup yields CDR1 LGHNA and CDR2 YNFKEQ. The CDR3 length is 17 residues. The CDR3: CASSQDRGLAGGGELFF. DNA of the CDR3: TGTGCCAGCAGCCAAGATAGGGGGCTAGCGGGGGGCGGGGAGCTGTTTTTT.

The rearrangement uses TRBV5-4 and TRBJ1-1; a weak D match, TRBD1 (5 bases). The CDR3 covers 16 residues. Germline lookup yields CDR1 SGHNT and CDR2 YYREEE (reference sequence). Trimming took off 4 bases at V and 4 bases at J, with 20 bases between the two ends. In DNA, the CDR3 is TGTGCCAGCAGCCAAGGTTCGCCGGGGGTCAGCACTGAAGCTTTCTTT. Protein: CASSQGSPGVSTEAFF.

Written as DNA, the CDR3 is TGTGCCAGCAGTTCGGACTTTCTGGAGACCCAGTACTTC. Encoded protein: CASSSDFLETQYF. This chain links TRBV9 with TRBJ2-5; possible D gene TRBD2, 5 bases. CDR3 length equals 13 residues. V was pared by 5 bases and J by 5 bases, with 13 bases between. Germline V gene data show CDR1 as SGDLS and CDR2 as YYNGEE.

About this clone: Mismatch with germline at one junction end may stem from a read error. The rearrangement joins TRBV7-7 to TRBJ2-5, with 9 nucleotides matching TRBD2. The CDR3 has 15 residues. In germline, CDR1 is SSHAT, CDR2 FNYEAQ (reference sequence). The CDR3 DNA is TGTGCTAGCAGCTTAGGGCGGGGGGGGCAAGAGACCCAGTACTTC. As protein: CASSLGRGGQETQYF.

This chain joins TRBV19 and TRBJ1-1; 8 bases fit TRBD1. V shed 5 bases and J 8 bases; nucleotides not matched to a gene: 7. The CDR3 sequence is 13 residues long. Germline lookup yields CDR1 LNHDA and CDR2 SQIVND (reference sequence). CDR3 loop: CASSPRTGREAFF. The CDR3 DNA reads TGTGCCAGTAGTCCCCGGACAGGGCGGGAAGCTTTCTTT.

The chain combines TRBV5-6 with TRBJ1-6; 7 nucleotides match TRBD1. The CDR3 is 17 amino acids. J gave up 3 bases and V 0 bases, and 6 bases lay outside the gene matches. Germline V gene sequence: CDR1 SGHDT, CDR2 YYEEEE. The CDR3: CASSLVSGGGYNSPLHF. For the CDR3, the DNA is TGTGCCAGCAGCTTGGTATCAGGGGGTGGCTATAATTCACCCCTCCACTTT.

The genes are TRBV6-1 and TRBJ1-2, with no clear D. Trimming cost V 7 bases and J 5 bases, with 14 bases left between them. CDR1 is MNHNS and CDR2 is SASEGT in the germline V gene. The CDR3 loop spans 13 amino acids. The DNA for the CDR3 is TGTGCCAGCACTAGAATGGGAGGGTATGGCTACACCTTC. Its translation: CASTRMGGYGYTF.

The genes are TRBV11-2 and TRBJ2-5, with a tentative D call TRBD2 (6 bases). Germline V CDR1 and CDR2: SGHAT, FQNNGV. The CDR3 has 14 amino acids. Trimming shortened V by 6 bases and J by 4 bases, and 15 bases separated the two germline ends. CDR3 nucleotides: TGTGCCAGCAGGTCCACCGGGGAGGTAGAGACCCAGTACTTC. This encodes CASRSTGEVETQYF.

The V and J genes are TRBV7-2 and TRBJ1-2; D possibly corresponds to TRBD1 (5 bases). CDR1 and CDR2 from the germline V gene are SGHTA and FQGNSA. The germline V and J ends were trimmed by 0 bases and 6 bases, with 14 bases remaining between them. CDR3 length equals 15 residues. The CDR3: CASSLASRGDHGYTF. In DNA, the CDR3 is TGTGCCAGCAGCTTAGCGTCACGGGGGGACCATGGCTACACCTTC.

The genes are TRBV5-1 and TRBJ2-3, with TRBD2 identical over 11 bases. The germline CDR1 and CDR2 sequences are SGHRS and YFSETQ. With 7 bases clipped from V and 2 bases from J, the junction kept 3 bases outside the gene matches. The CDR3 is made up of 14 amino acids. The CDR3 sequence: CASASGGTTDTQYF. For the CDR3, the DNA is TGCGCCAGCGCTAGCGGGGGGACCACAGATACGCAGTATTTT.

This clone has a single count. The rearrangement joins TRBV5-4 to TRBJ2-2; a possible D gene is TRBD2 (5 bases). Per germline, CDR1 SGHNT and CDR2 YYREEE (reference sequence). CDR3 length: 15 residues. V shed 0 bases and J shed 5 bases, with 11 bases lying between them. This CDR3 is CASSLGPGNTGELFF. The CDR3 DNA is TGTGCCAGCAGCTTGGGCCCGGGAAATACCGGGGAGCTGTTTTTT. Using reference TRBV5-4 and TRBJ2-2 for the parts outside the CDR3, the full variable domain is ETGVTQSPTHLIKTRGQQVTLRCSSQSGHNTVSWYQQALGQGPQFIFQYYREEENGRGNFPPRFSGLQFPNYSSELNVNALELDDSALYLCASSLGPGNTGELFFGEGSRLTVL.

The chain couples TRBV28 to TRBJ1-4; TRBD1 might be the D (5 bases). This CDR3 contains 16 residues. From germline, CDR1 is MDHEN and CDR2 SYDVKM. V lost 5 bases, J lost 7 bases, and 20 bases lay in between. The CDR3 here is CASSEVGRQLFEKLFF. In DNA form, the CDR3 reads TGTGCCAGCAGTGAGGTCGGGCGACAGCTGTTTGAAAAACTGTTTTTT. The full variable domain, rest sourced from reference TRBV28 and TRBJ1-4, is DVKVTQSSRYLVKRTGEKVFLECVQDMDHENMFWYRQDPGLGLRLIYFSYDVKMKEKGDIPEGYSVSREKKERFSLILESASTNQTSMYLCASSEVGRQLFEKLFFGSGTQLSVL.

V gene TRBV9 combines with J gene TRBJ2-1; D call uncertain. The CDR3 runs 20 residues. Germline lookup yields CDR1 SGDLS and CDR2 YYNGEE. V was clipped by 4 bases and J by 2 bases, with 28 bases between them. The CDR3 sequence: CASSTDSLLSLSPTYNEQFF. CDR3 DNA sequence: TGTGCCAGCAGCACCGACTCCCTACTATCTCTCTCTCCTACCTACAATGAGCAGTTCTTC.

This clone is a singleton in its sample. The chain couples TRBV7-2 to TRBJ1-2; no reliable D call. The CDR3 runs to 12 residues. V was trimmed by 5 bases and J by 2 bases, leaving 6 bases between them. Germline CDR1 and CDR2: SGHTA and FQGNSA. The CDR3 DNA reads TGTGCCAGCAGCCCGTTAAACTATGGCTACACCTTC. The encoded protein is CASSPLNYGYTF.

J is TRBJ1-3 and V is TRBV18; D gene unclear. CDR3 length: 18 amino acids. The germline gives CDR1 KGHSH, CDR2 LQKENI. V lost 0 bases to trimming and J lost 0 bases, with 15 bases between them. The CDR3 DNA follows: TGTGCCAGCTCACCACCAATAATTGTGGGAGTCTCTGGAAACACCATATATTTT. This encodes CASSPPIIVGVSGNTIYF.

V and J are TRBV28 and TRBJ2-7; D may be TRBD2 (6 bases). The germline CDR1 and CDR2 sequences are MDHEN and SYDVKM. This CDR3 has 13 amino acids. Deletions cut 4 bases from V and 12 bases from J, with 19 bases between. The CDR3 DNA follows: TGTGCCAGCAGTTCTTGGGGAGGTTACCAGCGGTACTTC. Protein sequence: CASSSWGGYQRYF.

The chain uses TRBV7-2 and TRBJ2-3, with TRBD2 matching over 8 bases. The length of the CDR3 is 16 residues. V lost 4 bases and J lost 1; bases outside the gene matches: 7. CDR1 is SGHTA and CDR2 is FQGNSA in the germline V gene. The CDR3 protein is CASSSRVTSGTDTQYF. CDR3 nucleotide sequence: TGTGCCAGCAGCTCTAGGGTGACTAGCGGCACAGATACGCAGTATTTT.

The genes are TRBV29-1 and TRBJ1-1; 7 bases agree with TRBD1. Germline assignment: CDR1 SQVTM and CDR2 ANQGSEA. The V gene end was trimmed by 6 bases and the J gene end by 3 bases; junction bases not matched to a gene: 7. The CDR3 loop spans 13 amino acids. CDR3 amino acids: CSVADRADTEAFF. In DNA, the CDR3 is TGCAGCGTCGCTGACAGGGCTGACACTGAAGCTTTCTTT.

The rearrangement joins TRBV5-8 to TRBJ1-5; D is possibly TRBD1 (6 bases). This CDR3 has 14 residues. Deletions cut 4 bases from V and 0 bases from J, with 8 bases between. Germline V gene lookup returns CDR1 SGHTS and CDR2 YDEGEE. This CDR3 reads CASSIQGSNQPQHF. CDR3 in DNA: TGTGCCAGCAGCATACAGGGTAGCAATCAGCCCCAGCATTTT.

The V call is TRBV9, the J call TRBJ1-4; 8 bases align to TRBD1. The V segment lost 3 bases and the J segment 8 bases; nucleotides outside the gene matches: 9. Germline CDR1 reads SGDLS; CDR2 reads YYNGEE. This CDR3 is built from 15 residues. CDR3 nucleotide sequence: TGTGCCAGCAGCGGGTCTTCGGGACAGGAAGAAAAACTGTTTTTT. It specifies CASSGSSGQEEKLFF.

The gene calls are TRBV5-1 and TRBJ2-1; 9 positions agree with TRBD2. Germline V gives CDR1 SGHRS, CDR2 YFSETQ. The CDR3 is 16 residues long. V shed 4 bases, J shed 8 bases, and the junction held 13 bases outside the gene matches. The CDR3 sequence: CASSPGGGGGAYEQFF. CDR3 DNA sequence: TGCGCCAGCAGCCCCGGTGGGGGCGGGGGGGCGTATGAGCAGTTCTTC. Filled out from reference TRBV5-1 and TRBJ2-1, the complete variable domain reads KAGVTQTPRYLIKTRGQQVTLSCSPISGHRSVSWYQQTPGQGLQFLFEYFSETQRNKGNFPGRFSGRQFSNSRSEMNVSTLELGDSALYLCASSPGGGGGAYEQFFGPGTRLTVL.

This clone was detected a few times. The chain employs TRBV5-1 and TRBJ1-6; D is possibly TRBD1 (5 bases). Germline loops: CDR1 SGHRS, CDR2 YFSETQ. The CDR3 loop spans 14 amino acids. V lost 4 bases and J lost 7, with 12 bases in between. CDR3 amino acids: CASSIRTGNSPLHF. The DNA of the CDR3 is TGCGCCAGCAGCATCCGTACAGGAAATTCACCCCTCCACTTT.